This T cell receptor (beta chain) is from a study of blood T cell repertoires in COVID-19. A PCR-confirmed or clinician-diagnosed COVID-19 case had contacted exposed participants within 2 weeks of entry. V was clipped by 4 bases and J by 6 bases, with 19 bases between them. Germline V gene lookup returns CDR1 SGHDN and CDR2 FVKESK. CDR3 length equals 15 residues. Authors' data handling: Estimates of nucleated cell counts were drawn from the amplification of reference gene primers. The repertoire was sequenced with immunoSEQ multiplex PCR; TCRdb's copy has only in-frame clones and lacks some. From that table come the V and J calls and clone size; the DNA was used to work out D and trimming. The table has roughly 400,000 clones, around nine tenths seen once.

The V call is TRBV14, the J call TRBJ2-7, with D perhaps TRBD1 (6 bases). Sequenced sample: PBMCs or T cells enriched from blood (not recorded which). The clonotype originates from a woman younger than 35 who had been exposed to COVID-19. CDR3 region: CASSPTTTTGIEQYF. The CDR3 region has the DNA TGTGCCAGCAGCCCAACAACTACTACAGGGATCGAGCAGTACTTC.